Shown below are 12 T cell receptor beta chains from a single sample sequenced in a study of blood T cells in healthy people across ages. A sample-barcoded 5' primer and a J-beta primer mix were used in a second PCR of roughly 7 to 11 cycles. TCRdb redid the calling of the 5' RACE reads with MiXCR, one entry per CDR3 protein. The table shows 650,000 to 700,000 distinct CDR3 sequences, with 45% to 60% occurring only once. Sequencing was done on a sample of blood. The receptor set was obtained from a woman of 80 years or more in good health.

This clonotype was counted only a few times. This chain links TRBV27 with TRBJ2-7, with D possibly being TRBD1 or TRBD2 (5 bases each). The CDR3 loop spans 13 amino acids. The V gene's germline CDR1 is MNHEY and CDR2 SMNVEV (reference sequence). Trimming removed 4 bases from V and 7 bases from J, with 14 bases in between. Written as DNA, the CDR3 is TGTGCCAGCAGTTGCATAGGGACGGGGGAGCAGTACTTC. Translation gives CASSCIGTGEQYF.

This chain links TRBV29-1 with TRBJ1-1; a possible D gene is TRBD1 (6 bases). The CDR3 sequence is 15 residues long. The V end was cut by 6 bases, the J end by 1 base, with 18 bases between. Per germline, CDR1 SQVTM and CDR2 ANQGSEA. Here the CDR3 DNA reads TGCAGCGTCCCCAGGGGTGGGACACAGAACACTGAAGCTTTCTTT. Its protein product is CSVPRGGTQNTEAFF.

Worth noting for this clonotype: Just one base apart from a much larger clone, this may be a read error. This sequence joins TRBV5-1 and TRBJ2-1; D call uncertain. V was clipped by 0 bases and J by 13 bases, with 17 bases between them. The CDR3 is made up of 14 amino acids. Per the germline V gene, CDR1 is SGHRS and CDR2 is YFSETQ. The CDR3 DNA sequence: TGCGCCAGCAGCTTGGTCATGAGCGCGAAGACCCAGTTCTTC. It codes for CASSLVMSAKTQFF.

The CDR3 DNA follows: TGTGCCAGCAGACCTCTCCCGCACCAAGAGACCCAGTACTTC. It is translated as CASRPLPHQETQYF. V usage is TRBV6-6 and J usage is TRBJ2-5; unclear D gene. Between the trimmed V and J ends, which lost 6 bases and 0 bases, there was a span of 11 bases. The CDR3 is 14 residues long. Germline lookup yields CDR1 MNHNY and CDR2 SVGAGI (reference sequence).

The chain employs TRBV20-1 and TRBJ2-1; 11 positions match TRBD2. CDR3 length: 14 amino acids. Germline V lookup: CDR1 DFQATT, CDR2 SNEGSKA (reference sequence). The J segment lost 6 bases and the V segment lost 5 bases, leaving 6 bases of the junction unmatched. For the CDR3, the DNA is TGCAGTGCTCGGAGACTAGCGGGGCCCAATGAGCAGTTCTTC. Its protein product is CSARRLAGPNEQFF.

This rearrangement joins TRBV7-9 to TRBJ2-7; D remains ambiguous. With 4 bases removed from V and 3 bases from J, the gap between germline ends came to 10 bases. Looked up from germline, CDR1 is SEHNR and CDR2 is FQNEAQ (reference sequence). This CDR3 contains 13 residues. CDR3 amino acids: CASSSPESYEQYF. DNA for the CDR3: TGTGCCAGCAGCTCCCCAGAGAGCTACGAGCAGTACTTC.

The CDR3 coding sequence is TGTGCCAGCAGTTCCGCGAGGACTAGCGGGAACCTAGGGGAGCAGTACTTC. This gives the protein CASSSARTSGNLGEQYF. This chain links TRBV12-3 or TRBV12-4 with TRBJ2-7; 12 nucleotides line up with TRBD2. V trimming: 4 bases; J trimming: 7 bases; junction bases outside the gene matches: 14. The CDR3 is 17 amino acids.

V usage is TRBV20-1 and J usage is TRBJ2-2; tentatively, D is TRBD1 (6 bases). In germline, CDR1 is DFQATT, CDR2 SNEGSKA (reference sequence). This CDR3 has 11 residues. CDR3 residues: CSPRGGGELFF. The CDR3 coding sequence is TGCAGCCCGAGAGGGGGCGGGGAGCTGTTTTTT.

This chain links TRBV28 with TRBJ2-7; D is perhaps TRBD1 (6 bases). Germline V gene data show CDR1 as MDHEN and CDR2 as SYDVKM. V dropped 11 bases and J dropped 0 bases, with 17 bases sitting between them. CDR3 length equals 14 residues. In nucleotides, the CDR3 is TGTGCCGGCATAGAACAGGGAAGCTCCTACGAGCAGTACTTC. It encodes CAGIEQGSSYEQYF.

As for this clonotype: This sequence may be a read error, since a much larger clone differs from it by one base. The chain couples TRBV10-3 to TRBJ2-7; TRBD2 matches at 7 bases. This CDR3 spans 14 amino acids. The germline V gene encodes CDR1 ENHRY and CDR2 SYGVKD. Trimming cost V 3 bases and J 3 bases; bases outside gene matches: 5. CDR3 loop: CAISDLTSHYEQYF. CDR3 DNA sequence: TGTGCCATCAGTGATTTGACTAGCCACTACGAGCAGTACTTC.

The rearrangement joins TRBV7-2 to TRBJ2-7; 9 nucleotides agree with TRBD1. The end of the DNA fits TRBJ2-5 better, so the J call may be wrong. The CDR3 totals 16 residues. Germline CDR1 is SGHTA and CDR2 is FQGNSA. The CDR3 DNA is TGTGCCAGCAGCTCCCTATGGGGGGACAGGGAAGAGACCCAGTACTTC. Translation: CASSSLWGDREETQYF.

This clonotype has only a few counts. The V gene is TRBV3-1, the J gene TRBJ1-6, with 8 positions matching TRBD1. The V gene end was trimmed by 4 bases and the J gene end by 7 bases; junction bases not matched to a gene: 12. The V gene's germline CDR1 is LGHDT and CDR2 YNNKEL (reference sequence). The CDR3 is made up of 17 amino acids. The CDR3, as DNA: TGTGCCAGCAGCCGAGAGTCTACCGGGACAGGAAATTCACCCCTCCACTTT. Amino acid sequence: CASSRESTGTGNSPLHF.